The 10 T cell receptor beta chains below come from one sample, sequenced in a study of PD-1 blockade in mismatch repair-deficient tumors. Generated by immunoSEQ multiplex PCR, the TCRdb table keeps only in-frame clones and is missing some. Here the sample spans over 30,000 clones, more than 70% being singletons. The sample consisted of PBMCs, taken around 6 weeks after starting pembrolizumab. These receptors all come from an adult with mismatch repair-deficient cancer.

J is TRBJ1-5 and V is TRBV11-3; the D is unclear. The germline gives CDR1 SGHNT, CDR2 YENEEA. CDR3 length: 12 residues. V was cut by 3 bases and J by 4 bases, with 4 bases left in between. The CDR3 nucleotides read TGTGCCAGCAGCTTCAGTAATCAGCCCCAGCATTTT. This translates into CASSFSNQPQHF.

The CDR3: CASSSRLAESWDTQYF. In DNA, the CDR3 is TGTGCCAGCAGTTCTCGGCTAGCGGAATCCTGGGATACGCAGTATTTT. The V call is TRBV5-4, the J call TRBJ2-3; 7 positions agree with TRBD2. Trimming at V came to 5 bases and at J to 6 bases, leaving 15 bases not matched to a gene. Looked up from germline, CDR1 is SGHNT and CDR2 is YYREEE (reference sequence). The CDR3 totals 16 residues.

In its sample, this clone was seen a few times. The genes are TRBV7-9 and TRBJ1-3; D remains ambiguous. Trimming left V 8 bases short and J 0 bases short, with 14 bases between. From germline, CDR1 is SEHNR and CDR2 FQNEAQ (reference sequence). The CDR3 is 15 residues long. CDR3 in amino acids: CASYQDLYSGNTIYF. The CDR3 nucleotides are TGTGCCAGCTATCAAGATCTCTACTCTGGAAACACCATATATTTT. Combining the CDR3 with reference TRBV7-9 and TRBJ1-3 gives the whole variable domain DTGVSQNPRHKITKRGQNVTFRCDPISEHNRLYWYRQTLGQGPEFLTYFQNEAQLEKSRLLSDRFSAERPKGSFSTLEIQRTEQGDSAMYLCASYQDLYSGNTIYFGEGSWLTVV.

The chain combines TRBV10-3 with TRBJ2-5; D might be TRBD1 (5 bases). V was pared by 4 bases and J by 1 base, with 7 bases between. Germline V CDR1 and CDR2: ENHRY, SYGVKD. The CDR3 spans 13 residues. In nucleotides, the CDR3 is TGTGCCATCAGTGGGGGCCTCCAAGAGACCCAGTACTTC. This gives the protein CAISGGLQETQYF.

This chain links TRBV18 with TRBJ2-2; D possibly corresponds to TRBD1 (6 bases). Looked up from germline, CDR1 is KGHSH and CDR2 is LQKENI. V was cut by 2 bases and J by 5 bases, with 18 bases left in between. The CDR3 spans 17 residues. The chain's CDR3 is CASSPFSQGRVTGELFF. In DNA form, the CDR3 reads TGTGCCAGCTCACCATTTTCCCAGGGGAGAGTAACCGGGGAGCTGTTTTTT.

The V call is TRBV14, the J call TRBJ2-7; 12 positions agree with TRBD2. CDR1 is SGHDN and CDR2 is FVKESK in the germline V gene. This CDR3 is built from 15 residues. The ends lost 4 bases at V and 7 bases at J; junction bases unmatched: 8. CDR3 sequence: CASSRTSGIIWEQYF. The CDR3 region has the DNA TGTGCCAGCAGCCGGACTAGCGGGATTATTTGGGAGCAGTACTTC.

The count of this clone is one. The V and J genes are TRBV6-5 and TRBJ2-5; the D is unclear. This CDR3 comprises 13 residues. The V and J ends lost 5 bases and 4 bases respectively, with 11 bases between them. Germline V gene data show CDR1 as MNHEY and CDR2 as SVGAGI. CDR3 residues: CASSVVRRETQYF. CDR3 coding DNA: TGTGCCAGCAGTGTGGTGAGGAGAGAGACCCAGTACTTC.

The rearrangement links TRBV7-9 to TRBJ2-7, with 10 bases aligning to TRBD2. Germline assignment: CDR1 SEHNR and CDR2 FQNEAQ (reference sequence). The CDR3 extends over 14 amino acids. The trim removed 6 bases at V and 4 bases at J, leaving 6 bases unmatched. CDR3 sequence (DNA): TGTGCCAGCAGTTCCCTAGCGGGAGAGTACGAGCAGTACTTC. This gives the protein CASSSLAGEYEQYF.

V and J are TRBV18 and TRBJ2-7, with 7 bases fitting TRBD1. The CDR3 length is 15 residues. CDR1 is KGHSH, CDR2 LQKENI, per germline. Trimming at V came to 3 bases and at J to 0 bases, leaving 5 bases not matched to a gene. The chain's CDR3 is CASSPWDSISYEQYF. The CDR3 nucleotides read TGTGCCAGCTCACCCTGGGACAGTATCTCCTACGAGCAGTACTTC.

This clone occurred once. The chain uses TRBV5-1 and TRBJ2-5, with 8 bases identical to TRBD1. V gave up 6 bases and J gave up 2 bases; unmatched junction bases: 9. The V gene's germline CDR1 is SGHRS and CDR2 YFSETQ. The CDR3 spans 15 residues. CDR3 amino acids: CASTGQGGAQETQYF. CDR3 DNA: TGCGCCAGCACCGGACAGGGCGGGGCTCAAGAGACCCAGTACTTC.